Following are 10 T cell receptor beta chains from one sample sequenced in a study of cytomegalovirus exposure and HLA in healthy donors. PCR involved 60 Vbeta and 13 Jbeta primers. Using immunoSEQ multiplex PCR, the repertoire was profiled, and TCRdb retains in-frame clones only, with some absent. Seen here are 130,000 or so clones, about 73% observed once, and the top ten hold 5.5% to 8%. Material for sequencing was PBMCs. These receptor sequences come from a middle-aged woman in good health and CMV-seronegative.

V gene TRBV19 combines with J gene TRBJ2-7; 7 positions agree with TRBD1. Germline V CDR1 and CDR2: LNHDA, SQIVND (reference sequence). J was trimmed by 2 bases and V by 1 base; bases with no gene match: 2. CDR3 length equals 14 residues. The CDR3, as DNA: TGTGCCAGTAGTATAGCCGGGACAGCCTACGAGCAGTACTTC. Protein product: CASSIAGTAYEQYF.

The chain combines TRBV7-9 with TRBJ2-5; a possible D gene is TRBD1 (6 bases). V dropped 3 bases and J dropped 5 bases, with 10 bases sitting between them. This CDR3 comprises 13 residues. CDR1 SEHNR and CDR2 FQNEAQ come from the germline V gene (reference sequence). DNA of the CDR3: TGTGCCAGCAGCTTGGGGGCCCGTGAGACCCAGTACTTC. Protein: CASSLGARETQYF. The variable domain in full, completed from reference TRBV7-9 and TRBJ2-5, reads DTGVSQNPRHKITKRGQNVTFRCDPISEHNRLYWYRQTLGQGPEFLTYFQNEAQLEKSRLLSDRFSAERPKGSFSTLEIQRTEQGDSAMYLCASSLGARETQYFGPGTRLLVL.

The genes are TRBV9 and TRBJ2-3; perhaps TRBD2 as D (6 bases). Germline V gives CDR1 SGDLS, CDR2 YYNGEE. The V end was cut by 3 bases, the J end by 8 bases, with 13 bases between. The CDR3 extends over 13 amino acids. CDR3 region: CASSAAEGVTQYF. The CDR3 nucleotides read TGTGCCAGCAGCGCCGCGGAGGGTGTTACGCAGTATTTT.

CDR3 protein: CASSPDRARLYEQYF. CDR3 nucleotide sequence: TGTGCCAGCTCCCCGGACAGGGCGAGGCTCTACGAGCAGTACTTC. The chain recombines TRBV18 with TRBJ2-5; 8 nucleotides align to TRBD1. The J call may be faulty, since TRBJ2-7 better matches the DNA end. The CDR3 contains 15 residues. Per germline, CDR1 KGHSH and CDR2 LQKENI.

This clone was recorded a few times. The chain uses TRBV5-1 and TRBJ1-3; D call uncertain. V was clipped by 3 bases and J by 3 bases, with 10 bases between them. Looked up from germline, CDR1 is SGHRS and CDR2 is YFSETQ. There are 14 residues in the CDR3. For the CDR3, the DNA is TGCGCCAGCAGCTCTGACGGGGTTGGAAACACCATATATTTT. Translation: CASSSDGVGNTIYF.

This clone was recorded once. The V call is TRBV9, the J call TRBJ1-3; 7 bases fit TRBD1. Germline CDR1 is SGDLS and CDR2 is YYNGEE. J lost 1 base, V lost 1 base, and 8 bases had no gene match. The CDR3 spans 17 residues. The CDR3 bases are TGTGCCAGCAGCGTAACTGACAGGGTCTGGTCTGGAAACACCATATATTTT. Translated: CASSVTDRVWSGNTIYF.

V and J are TRBV4-2 and TRBJ2-2; a possible D gene is TRBD1 (5 bases). This CDR3 contains 15 residues. Per the germline V gene, CDR1 is LGHNA and CDR2 is YNFKEQ. The ends were cut back, 0 bases at V and 7 bases at J, with 12 bases in the middle. The CDR3 is CASSQDETALGELFF. In DNA form, the CDR3 reads TGTGCCAGCAGCCAAGATGAGACAGCGCTCGGGGAGCTGTTTTTT.

The chain carries TRBV5-1 and TRBJ2-1; D is perhaps TRBD1 (5 bases). Germline CDR1 reads SGHRS; CDR2 reads YFSETQ. The CDR3 is made up of 14 amino acids. Trimming stripped 4 bases from V and 6 bases from J, with 14 bases between. The CDR3 DNA reads TGCGCCAGCAGCCCCAGGGCAGGGTTCAATGAGCAGTTCTTC. Translation: CASSPRAGFNEQFF.

This clone appeared once. The genes are TRBV18 and TRBJ1-5; 9 nucleotides agree with TRBD1. Germline trimming cut 5 bases from V and 7 bases from J; bases unmatched to any gene: 6. The CDR3 has 14 residues. Looked up from germline, CDR1 is KGHSH and CDR2 is LQKENI. This CDR3 reads CASSRDRAKQPQHF. The CDR3 region has the DNA TGTGCCAGCTCAAGGGACAGGGCTAAGCAGCCCCAGCATTTT. Filled out from reference TRBV18 and TRBJ1-5, the complete variable domain reads NAGVMQNPRHLVRRRGQEARLRCSPMKGHSHVYWYRQLPEEGLKFMVYLQKENIIDESGMPKERFSAEFPKEGPSILRIQQVVRGDSAAYFCASSRDRAKQPQHFGDGTRLSIL.

V gene TRBV5-1 combines with J gene TRBJ2-7, with D tentatively TRBD2 (6 bases). This CDR3 region has 14 residues. Germline CDR1 and CDR2: SGHRS and YFSETQ. Trimming cost V 1 base and J 5 bases, with 13 bases left between them. The chain's CDR3 is CASSLNGGTDEQYF. CDR3 nucleotide sequence: TGCGCCAGCAGCTTGAACGGCGGGACGGACGAGCAGTACTTC.